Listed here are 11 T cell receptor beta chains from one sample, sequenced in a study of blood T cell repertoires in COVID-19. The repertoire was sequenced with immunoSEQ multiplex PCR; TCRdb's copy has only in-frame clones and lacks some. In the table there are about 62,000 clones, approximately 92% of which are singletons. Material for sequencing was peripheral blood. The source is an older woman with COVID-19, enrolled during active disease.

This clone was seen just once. The CDR3 reads CASRRTGGGNEQFF. The CDR3 DNA sequence: TGTGCCAGCAGAAGGACAGGGGGCGGGAATGAGCAGTTCTTC. V gene TRBV6-6 combines with J gene TRBJ2-1; 11 bases match TRBD1. The ends lost 6 bases at V and 7 bases at J; junction bases unmatched: 5. Germline V CDR1 and CDR2: MNHNY, SVGAGI (reference sequence). The CDR3 has 14 residues.

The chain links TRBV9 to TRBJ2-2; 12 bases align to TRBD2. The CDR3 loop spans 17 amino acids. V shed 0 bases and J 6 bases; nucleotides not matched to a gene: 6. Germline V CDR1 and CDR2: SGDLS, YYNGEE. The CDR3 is CASSVGLAGVGPGELFF. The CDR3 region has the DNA TGTGCCAGCAGCGTAGGACTAGCGGGAGTCGGGCCCGGGGAGCTGTTTTTT.

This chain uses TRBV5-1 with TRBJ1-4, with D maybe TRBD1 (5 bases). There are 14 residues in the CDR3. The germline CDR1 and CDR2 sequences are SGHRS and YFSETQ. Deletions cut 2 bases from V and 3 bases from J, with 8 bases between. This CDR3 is CASSFGGSNEKLFF. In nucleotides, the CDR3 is TGCGCCAGCAGCTTTGGGGGGTCTAATGAAAAACTGTTTTTT.

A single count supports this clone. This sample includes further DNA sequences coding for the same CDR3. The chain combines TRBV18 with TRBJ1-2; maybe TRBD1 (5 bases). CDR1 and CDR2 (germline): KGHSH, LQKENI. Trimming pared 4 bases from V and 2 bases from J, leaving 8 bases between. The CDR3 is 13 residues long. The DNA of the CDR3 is TGTGCCAGCTCACGAAGACAGAACTATGGCTACACCTTC. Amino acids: CASSRRQNYGYTF.

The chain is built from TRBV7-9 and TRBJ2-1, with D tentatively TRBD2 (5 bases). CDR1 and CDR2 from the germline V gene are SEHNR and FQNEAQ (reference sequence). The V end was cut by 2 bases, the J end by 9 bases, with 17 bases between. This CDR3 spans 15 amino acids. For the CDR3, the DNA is TGTGCCAGCAGCTTATTACCTTTGGCGGGTGCTGAGCAGTTCTTC. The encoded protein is CASSLLPLAGAEQFF.

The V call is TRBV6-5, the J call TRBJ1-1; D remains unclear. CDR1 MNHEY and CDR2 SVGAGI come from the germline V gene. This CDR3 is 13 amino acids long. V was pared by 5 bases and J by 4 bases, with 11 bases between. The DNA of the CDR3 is TGTGCCAGCAGTCACCGAGCGGGCACTGAAGCTTTCTTT. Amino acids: CASSHRAGTEAFF.

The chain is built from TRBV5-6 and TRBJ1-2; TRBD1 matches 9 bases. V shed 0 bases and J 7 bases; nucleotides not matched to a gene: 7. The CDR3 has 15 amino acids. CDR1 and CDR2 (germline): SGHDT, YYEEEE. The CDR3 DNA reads TGTGCCAGCAGCTTGGAGGGGGACAGGGTCTTTGGCTACACCTTC. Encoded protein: CASSLEGDRVFGYTF.

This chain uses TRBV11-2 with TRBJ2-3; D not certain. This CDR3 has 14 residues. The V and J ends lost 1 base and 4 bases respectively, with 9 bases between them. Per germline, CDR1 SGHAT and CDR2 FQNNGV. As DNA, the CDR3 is TGTGCCAGCAGCTTAGGAGGTGGCGCAGATACGCAGTATTTT. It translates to CASSLGGGADTQYF.

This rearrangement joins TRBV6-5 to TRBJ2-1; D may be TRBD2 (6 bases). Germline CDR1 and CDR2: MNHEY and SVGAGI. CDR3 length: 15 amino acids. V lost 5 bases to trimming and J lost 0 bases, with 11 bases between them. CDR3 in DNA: TGTGCCAGCAGTCCCGGGACTCACTCCTACAATGAGCAGTTCTTC. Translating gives CASSPGTHSYNEQFF.

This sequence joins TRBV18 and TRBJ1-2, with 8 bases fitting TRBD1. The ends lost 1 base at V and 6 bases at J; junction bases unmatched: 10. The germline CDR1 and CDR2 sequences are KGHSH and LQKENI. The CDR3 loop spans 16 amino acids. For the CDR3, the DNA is TGTGCCAGCTCACCACGCGGGGGACAGGCTACCCATGGCTACACCTTC. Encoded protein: CASSPRGGQATHGYTF.

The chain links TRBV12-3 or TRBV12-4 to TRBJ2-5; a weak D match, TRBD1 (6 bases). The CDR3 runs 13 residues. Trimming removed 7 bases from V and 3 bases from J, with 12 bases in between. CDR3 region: CASTWSGEETQYF. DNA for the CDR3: TGTGCCAGCACCTGGTCAGGGGAAGAGACCCAGTACTTC.